These T cell receptor beta chains were read from a single sample in a study of shared clonotypes between healthy human individuals. Sequencing used immunoSEQ multiplex PCR; TCRdb keeps in-frame clones, though not all of them. The sample yields under 2.5 million clones, about nine tenths seen once. Sequencing was performed on naive CD4+ T cells from PBMCs. Receptor source: a man between 18 and 29 years old in good health. Some clones in this sample may be carry-over from other donors' samples. The CDR3 runs from the conserved cysteine through the conserved F or W. Each record gives: V gene, J gene, CDR3 protein.

v_call: TRBV30
j_call: TRBJ2-2
cdr3_aa: CAARRGETGELFF

v_call: TRBV27
j_call: TRBJ1-1
cdr3_aa: CASSSEGANTEAFF

v_call: TRBV18
j_call: TRBJ2-1
cdr3_aa: CASSPRGDEQFF

v_call: TRBV7-9
j_call: TRBJ2-7
cdr3_aa: CASTSEGSVGQYF

v_call: TRBV6-5
j_call: TRBJ1-3
cdr3_aa: CASRTAEPSGNTIYF

v_call: TRBV18
j_call: TRBJ2-7
cdr3_aa: CASSPWEEGEQYF

v_call: TRBV7-2
j_call: TRBJ2-5
cdr3_aa: CASSFSETQYF

v_call: TRBV5-1
j_call: TRBJ2-2
cdr3_aa: CASSLSAGPNTGELFF

v_call: TRBV28
j_call: TRBJ1-1
cdr3_aa: CATALDRSNTEAFF

v_call: TRBV11-2
j_call: TRBJ1-5
cdr3_aa: CASSQPGTAPQHF

v_call: TRBV6-5
j_call: TRBJ2-7
cdr3_aa: CASSYSNRQYF

v_call: TRBV2
j_call: TRBJ2-7
cdr3_aa: CASSAGEGGEQYF

v_call: TRBV5-1
j_call: TRBJ2-7
cdr3_aa: CASSLGQGGRDEQYF

v_call: TRBV9
j_call: TRBJ2-7
cdr3_aa: CASSVNSGSYEQYF

v_call: TRBV5-4
j_call: TRBJ2-1
cdr3_aa: CASSLGGHNEQFF

v_call: TRBV7-3
j_call: TRBJ2-2
cdr3_aa: CASSLYMQGSTGELFF

v_call: TRBV27
j_call: TRBJ1-3
cdr3_aa: CASSLGTDSGNTIYF

v_call: TRBV28
j_call: TRBJ1-2
cdr3_aa: CASSLDTNYGYTF

v_call: TRBV6-5
j_call: TRBJ2-1
cdr3_aa: CASSSRLAANYNEQFF

v_call: TRBV12-5
j_call: TRBJ1-2
cdr3_aa: CASGLGGGPLNYGYTF

v_call: TRBV6-1
j_call: TRBJ1-1
cdr3_aa: CASRASPGTEAFF

v_call: TRBV7-9
j_call: TRBJ2-3
cdr3_aa: CASTAGTGGTDTQYF

v_call: TRBV7-3
j_call: TRBJ2-2
cdr3_aa: CASSTTPVTGELFF

v_call: TRBV25-1
j_call: TRBJ2-3
cdr3_aa: CASSNTGPDTQYF

v_call: TRBV7-2
j_call: TRBJ2-7
cdr3_aa: CASSFPRDSVSSYEQYF

v_call: TRBV7-2
j_call: TRBJ2-5
cdr3_aa: CASSLKWTEGLQETQYF

v_call: TRBV25-1
j_call: TRBJ2-7
cdr3_aa: CASSERTEQYF

v_call: TRBV10-1
j_call: TRBJ2-2
cdr3_aa: CASSGRNTGELFF

v_call: TRBV5-1
j_call: TRBJ2-4
cdr3_aa: CASSLAGSDIQYF

v_call: TRBV6-5
j_call: TRBJ1-1
cdr3_aa: CASSYSISGGGTEAFF

v_call: TRBV7-8
j_call: TRBJ2-5
cdr3_aa: CASSRSSGRETQYF

v_call: TRBV28
j_call: TRBJ1-2
cdr3_aa: CASSPIPGRPLQNGYTF

v_call: TRBV27
j_call: TRBJ2-7
cdr3_aa: CASSRFPSSYEQYF

v_call: TRBV30
j_call: TRBJ1-2
cdr3_aa: CAWGGGYGYTF

v_call: TRBV4-3
j_call: TRBJ2-1
cdr3_aa: CASSQEPGGEVTQFF

v_call: TRBV25-1
j_call: TRBJ1-5
cdr3_aa: CASSPSTSLGQPQHF

v_call: TRBV5-1
j_call: TRBJ2-1
cdr3_aa: CASSGSSSYNEQFF

v_call: TRBV19
j_call: TRBJ2-1
cdr3_aa: CASSERQGAGNEQFF

v_call: TRBV19
j_call: TRBJ2-3
cdr3_aa: CASMRLAGAKLTDTQYF

v_call: TRBV5-1
j_call: TRBJ2-5
cdr3_aa: CASSAAPSGRSETQYF

v_call: TRBV11-2
j_call: TRBJ2-4
cdr3_aa: CASSFEWAVKNIQYF

v_call: TRBV28
j_call: TRBJ1-2
cdr3_aa: CASSSRQGYTF

v_call: TRBV6-5
j_call: TRBJ2-1
cdr3_aa: CASSPSLSYNEQFF

v_call: TRBV10-3
j_call: TRBJ2-3
cdr3_aa: CAIRETDTQYF

v_call: TRBV2
j_call: TRBJ2-5
cdr3_aa: CASSEFVGGETQYF

v_call: TRBV7-3
j_call: TRBJ2-7
cdr3_aa: CASSLSGGGSYEQYF

v_call: TRBV28
j_call: TRBJ2-7
cdr3_aa: CASSPPVAGGFYEQYF

v_call: TRBV18
j_call: TRBJ2-1
cdr3_aa: CASSPSGSRSYNEQFF

v_call: TRBV19
j_call: TRBJ2-3
cdr3_aa: CASSTSGSSADTQYF

v_call: TRBV13
j_call: TRBJ1-2
cdr3_aa: CASKRGFTYGYTF

v_call: TRBV2
j_call: TRBJ2-7
cdr3_aa: CASSFQGPAYEQYF